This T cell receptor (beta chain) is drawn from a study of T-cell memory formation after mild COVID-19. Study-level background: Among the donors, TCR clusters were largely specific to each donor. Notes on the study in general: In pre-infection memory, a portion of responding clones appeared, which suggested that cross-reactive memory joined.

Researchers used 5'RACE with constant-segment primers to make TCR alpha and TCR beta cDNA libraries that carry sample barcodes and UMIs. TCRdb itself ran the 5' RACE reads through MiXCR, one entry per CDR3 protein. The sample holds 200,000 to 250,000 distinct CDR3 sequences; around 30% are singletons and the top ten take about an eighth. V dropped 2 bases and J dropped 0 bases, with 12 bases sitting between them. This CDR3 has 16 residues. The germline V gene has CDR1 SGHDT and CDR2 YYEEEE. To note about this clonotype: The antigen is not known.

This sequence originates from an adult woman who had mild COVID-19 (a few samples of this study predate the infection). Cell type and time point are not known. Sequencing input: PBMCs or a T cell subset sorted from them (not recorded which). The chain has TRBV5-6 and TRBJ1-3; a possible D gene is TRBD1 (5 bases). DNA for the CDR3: TGTGCCAGCAGCTTACAGGCTTCAGTCTCTGGAAACACCATATATTTT. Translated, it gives CASSLQASVSGNTIYF.